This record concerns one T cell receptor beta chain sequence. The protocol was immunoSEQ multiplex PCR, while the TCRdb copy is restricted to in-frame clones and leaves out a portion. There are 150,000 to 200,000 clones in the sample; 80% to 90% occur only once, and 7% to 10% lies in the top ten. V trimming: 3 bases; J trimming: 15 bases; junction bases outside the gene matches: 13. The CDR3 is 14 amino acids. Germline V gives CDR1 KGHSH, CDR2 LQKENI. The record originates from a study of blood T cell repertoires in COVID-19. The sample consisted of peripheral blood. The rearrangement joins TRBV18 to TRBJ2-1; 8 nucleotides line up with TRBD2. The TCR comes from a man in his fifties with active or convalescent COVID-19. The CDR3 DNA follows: TGTGCCAGCTCACCCCCGGGGGGGACGGGAATCACGTTCTTC. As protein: CASSPPGGTGITFF.